A selection of T cell receptor beta chains follows, all from one sample in a study of cytomegalovirus exposure and HLA in healthy donors. The table came from immunoSEQ multiplex PCR; TCRdb's copy has only in-frame clones and leaves some out. The sample comprises 150,000 to 200,000 clones, roughly 82% of which are singletons, and under 8% rests with the top ten. The material sequenced was PBMCs. The receptors come from a man aged 50 to 59 in good health and CMV-seropositive. CDR3s include the opening cysteine and the closing phenylalanine or tryptophan. Fields, in order: J gene, D gene, clone size, V gene, CDR3 DNA, CDR3 protein. The D gene is left open where the match is weak. Clone size is not always given. Where it is, it says once, few, many or a class for expanded clones.

j_call: TRBJ1-2; d_call: TRBD1; clone_size: NA; v_call: TRBV11-3; cdr3_nt: TGTGCCAGCAGCCCGGGACAGAGCAATAACTATGTCTACACCTTC; cdr3_aa: CASSPGQSNNYVYTF
j_call: TRBJ2-7; d_call: TRBD1; clone_size: NA; v_call: TRBV29-1; cdr3_nt: TGCAGCGTTGAAAGTAGGACAGGCCTTAGCTTC; cdr3_aa: CSVESRTGLSF
j_call: TRBJ1-2; d_call: NA; clone_size: NA; v_call: TRBV6-5; cdr3_nt: TGTGCCAGCAGTTACATGGGGCAGCAAGGCTACACCTTC; cdr3_aa: CASSYMGQQGYTF
j_call: TRBJ2-3; d_call: NA; clone_size: NA; v_call: TRBV7-7; cdr3_nt: TGTGCCAGCATGGCGGGACCCACAGATACGCAGTATTTT; cdr3_aa: CASMAGPTDTQYF
j_call: TRBJ2-1; d_call: TRBD2; clone_size: NA; v_call: TRBV4-1; cdr3_nt: TGCGCCAGCAGCCCCCTAGGGCGGGGGGGTGACAATGAGCAGTTCTTC; cdr3_aa: CASSPLGRGGDNEQFF
j_call: TRBJ2-1; d_call: NA; clone_size: once; v_call: TRBV6-1; cdr3_nt: TGTGCCAGCACCCAGGGGAGGGGATTAAATGAGCAGTTCTTC; cdr3_aa: CASTQGRGLNEQFF
j_call: TRBJ2-1; d_call: TRBD2; clone_size: NA; v_call: TRBV10-1; cdr3_nt: TGCGCCACTCCCCACGGGACTAGCGTAGGCCACCTCTACTACAATGAGCAGTTCTTC; cdr3_aa: CATPHGTSVGHLYYNEQFF
j_call: TRBJ1-4; d_call: NA; clone_size: NA; v_call: TRBV5-1; cdr3_nt: TGCGCCAGCAGCTTCGAGGGTATGGGGACTAATGAAAAACTGTTTTTT; cdr3_aa: CASSFEGMGTNEKLFF
j_call: TRBJ2-1; d_call: TRBD2; clone_size: NA; v_call: TRBV5-1; cdr3_nt: TGCGCCAGCAGCCTCCTAACTAGCGTCAATGAGCAGTTCTTC; cdr3_aa: CASSLLTSVNEQFF
j_call: TRBJ2-5; d_call: TRBD2; clone_size: NA; v_call: TRBV6-5; cdr3_nt: TGTGCCAGCAGTTACTCGAGGCTAGCGGGAGAGACCCAGTACTTC; cdr3_aa: CASSYSRLAGETQYF
j_call: TRBJ2-3; d_call: NA; clone_size: NA; v_call: TRBV11-2; cdr3_nt: TGTGCCAGCGGCAACAGGAGGGGCACAGATACGCAGTATTTT; cdr3_aa: CASGNRRGTDTQYF
j_call: TRBJ2-2; d_call: TRBD2; clone_size: NA; v_call: TRBV5-1; cdr3_nt: TGCGCCAGCAGCCCCGGACTAGCGGGAGGCCTCACCGGGGAGCTGTTTTTT; cdr3_aa: CASSPGLAGGLTGELFF
j_call: TRBJ1-2; d_call: TRBD1; clone_size: once; v_call: TRBV15; cdr3_nt: TGTGCCACCAGCAGAGATAAGGGGGCCAGGGGTGTATTAGACTATGGCTACACCTTC; cdr3_aa: CATSRDKGARGVLDYGYTF
j_call: TRBJ2-1; d_call: TRBD2; clone_size: NA; v_call: TRBV2; cdr3_nt: TGTGCCAGCAGTAAGGGGACTAGCGGCCATGAGCAGTTCTTC; cdr3_aa: CASSKGTSGHEQFF
j_call: TRBJ2-1; d_call: NA; clone_size: NA; v_call: TRBV21-1; cdr3_nt: TGTGCCAGCAGCAAACTTCCCGGACTAGCGGACTCCAATGAGCAGTTCTTC; cdr3_aa: CASSKLPGLADSNEQFF
j_call: TRBJ2-3; d_call: TRBD2; clone_size: once; v_call: TRBV4-2; cdr3_nt: TGTGCCAGCAGCCGAGCTCAGACTAGCGGCACAGATACGCAGTATTTT; cdr3_aa: CASSRAQTSGTDTQYF
j_call: TRBJ1-1; d_call: NA; clone_size: NA; v_call: TRBV30; cdr3_nt: TGTGCCTGGAGTGTAGGGAGGGTAGGGAACACTGAAGCTTTCTTT; cdr3_aa: CAWSVGRVGNTEAFF
j_call: TRBJ1-2; d_call: NA; clone_size: NA; v_call: TRBV29-1; cdr3_nt: TGCAGCGTTGAAGCCTACGGTGGCTACACCTTC; cdr3_aa: CSVEAYGGYTF
j_call: TRBJ2-1; d_call: TRBD2; clone_size: NA; v_call: TRBV7-9; cdr3_nt: TGTGCCAGCAGCTTGACTAGCGGATACAATGAGCAGTTCTTC; cdr3_aa: CASSLTSGYNEQFF
j_call: TRBJ1-2; d_call: NA; clone_size: NA; v_call: TRBV4-1; cdr3_nt: TGCGCCAGCAGCCGACAAGAGTCCCGACAGAAGGATGGCTACACCTTC; cdr3_aa: CASSRQESRQKDGYTF
j_call: TRBJ1-1; d_call: NA; clone_size: NA; v_call: TRBV7-3; cdr3_nt: TGTGCCAGCAGCTTGGCAGGGAAGAACACTGAAGCTTTCTTT; cdr3_aa: CASSLAGKNTEAFF
j_call: TRBJ2-2; d_call: TRBD2; clone_size: NA; v_call: TRBV27; cdr3_nt: TGTGCCAGCAGTTTACTGGCGGGAGTGGCCGGGGAGCTGTTTTTT; cdr3_aa: CASSLLAGVAGELFF
j_call: TRBJ1-4; d_call: NA; clone_size: NA; v_call: TRBV5-1; cdr3_nt: TGCGCCAGCAGCTTGGCCCAGGATGAAAAACTGTTTTTT; cdr3_aa: CASSLAQDEKLFF
j_call: TRBJ2-3; d_call: TRBD1; clone_size: once; v_call: TRBV27; cdr3_nt: TGTGCCAGCAGTTTTCAAATCCTGACAGGGGGAAGCACAGATACGCAGTATTTT; cdr3_aa: CASSFQILTGGSTDTQYF
j_call: TRBJ2-5; d_call: NA; clone_size: NA; v_call: TRBV19; cdr3_nt: TGTGCCAGTAGCAAAGGGTTAGCGGACCAAGAGACCCAGTACTTC; cdr3_aa: CASSKGLADQETQYF
j_call: TRBJ2-2; d_call: TRBD1; clone_size: NA; v_call: TRBV19; cdr3_nt: TGTGCCAGTACCGCCGGGACAGGGGTTACCGGGGAGCTGTTTTTT; cdr3_aa: CASTAGTGVTGELFF
j_call: TRBJ2-6; d_call: TRBD2; clone_size: NA; v_call: TRBV11-2; cdr3_nt: TGTGCCAGCAGCTTATTAGGGGCGGGGGTCACCTCTGGGGCCAACGTCCTGACTTTC; cdr3_aa: CASSLLGAGVTSGANVLTF
j_call: TRBJ2-2; d_call: NA; clone_size: NA; v_call: TRBV4-2; cdr3_nt: TGTGCCAGCAGCCAAGAAGAGGGGAGGACCGGGGAGCTGTTTTTT; cdr3_aa: CASSQEEGRTGELFF
j_call: TRBJ1-1; d_call: TRBD1; clone_size: NA; v_call: TRBV6-1; cdr3_nt: TGTGCCAGCAGTGCAACAGGGGTGACTGAAGCTTTCTTT; cdr3_aa: CASSATGVTEAFF
j_call: TRBJ1-2; d_call: NA; clone_size: NA; v_call: TRBV6-1; cdr3_nt: TGTGCCGCGGGGGTAAAGATAAACTATGGCTACACCTTC; cdr3_aa: CAAGVKINYGYTF
j_call: TRBJ2-1; d_call: NA; clone_size: NA; v_call: TRBV9; cdr3_nt: TGTGCCAGCAGCCCCAGCGGCCCCTGGGTTACCTACAATGAGCAGTTCTTC; cdr3_aa: CASSPSGPWVTYNEQFF
j_call: TRBJ2-6; d_call: NA; clone_size: NA; v_call: TRBV19; cdr3_nt: TGTGCCACAACTTTCGGGTCGGGGGCCAACGTCCTGACTTTC; cdr3_aa: CATTFGSGANVLTF
j_call: TRBJ1-6; d_call: TRBD1; clone_size: NA; v_call: TRBV18; cdr3_nt: TGTGCCAGCTCACCCCCTGCGACAGGGGGAGGATCACCCCTCCACTTT; cdr3_aa: CASSPPATGGGSPLHF
j_call: TRBJ1-6; d_call: NA; clone_size: NA; v_call: TRBV6-5; cdr3_nt: TGTGCCAGCAGTTCAGACGGGAGCTATAATTCACCCCTCCACTTT; cdr3_aa: CASSSDGSYNSPLHF
j_call: TRBJ2-2; d_call: NA; clone_size: NA; v_call: TRBV19; cdr3_nt: TGTGCCAGTAAAGCCTCAGGGGCCGGGGAGCTGTTTTTT; cdr3_aa: CASKASGAGELFF
j_call: TRBJ2-7; d_call: NA; clone_size: few; v_call: TRBV2; cdr3_nt: TGTGCCAGCAGGATACAGGGTTCGTACGAGCAGTACTTC; cdr3_aa: CASRIQGSYEQYF
j_call: TRBJ1-1; d_call: NA; clone_size: NA; v_call: TRBV4-1; cdr3_nt: TGCGCCAGCAGCCAGATTGGGGGGGACACTGAAGCTTTCTTT; cdr3_aa: CASSQIGGDTEAFF
j_call: TRBJ2-1; d_call: NA; clone_size: NA; v_call: TRBV27; cdr3_nt: TGTGCCAGCAGTTTACCAGGGGCAAGATACAATGAGCAGTTCTTC; cdr3_aa: CASSLPGARYNEQFF
j_call: TRBJ2-3; d_call: TRBD2; clone_size: NA; v_call: TRBV6-5; cdr3_nt: TGTGCCAGCAGTTTAGCGGGAGGCGCAGATACGCAGTATTTT; cdr3_aa: CASSLAGGADTQYF
j_call: TRBJ2-5; d_call: NA; clone_size: NA; v_call: TRBV5-6; cdr3_nt: TGTGCCAGCAGCTTGGAAATCGGAGAGACCCAGTACTTC; cdr3_aa: CASSLEIGETQYF
j_call: TRBJ2-3; d_call: TRBD1; clone_size: NA; v_call: TRBV29-1; cdr3_nt: TGCAGCGTTGAAGATTGGACAGGGCGGATAAACACAGATACGCAGTATTTT; cdr3_aa: CSVEDWTGRINTDTQYF
j_call: TRBJ2-1; d_call: NA; clone_size: NA; v_call: TRBV11-1; cdr3_nt: TGTGCCAGCAGCTTACAACAGGGCTATGAGCAGTTCTTC; cdr3_aa: CASSLQQGYEQFF
j_call: TRBJ2-1; d_call: NA; clone_size: NA; v_call: TRBV14; cdr3_nt: TGTGCCAGCAGCCAAGTTCCTAGCGTCAATGAGCAGTTCTTC; cdr3_aa: CASSQVPSVNEQFF
j_call: TRBJ1-5; d_call: NA; clone_size: NA; v_call: TRBV6-1; cdr3_nt: TGTGCCAGCAGTGAGAGAGTCAGGGGTAGCAATCAGCCCCAGCATTTT; cdr3_aa: CASSERVRGSNQPQHF
j_call: TRBJ2-1; d_call: NA; clone_size: NA; v_call: TRBV25-1; cdr3_nt: TGTGCCAGCAGTGAACAGGGGAAGCGGTTCTTC; cdr3_aa: CASSEQGKRFF
j_call: TRBJ1-1; d_call: NA; clone_size: NA; v_call: TRBV19; cdr3_nt: TGTGCCAGTAGTAAAAATCCTGAGGCTTTCTTT; cdr3_aa: CASSKNPEAFF
j_call: TRBJ2-2; d_call: NA; clone_size: NA; v_call: TRBV9; cdr3_nt: TGTGCCAGCAGCGTATTGGGCGGGACGAATACCGGGGAGCTGTTTTTT; cdr3_aa: CASSVLGGTNTGELFF
j_call: TRBJ1-1; d_call: TRBD1; clone_size: NA; v_call: TRBV19; cdr3_nt: TGTGCCAGTACCACACAGGGGGCGCAGATGACTGAAGCTTTCTTT; cdr3_aa: CASTTQGAQMTEAFF